A single sample gave rise to the 19 T cell receptor beta chains below, sequenced in a study of shared clonotypes between healthy human individuals. Repertoires were generated with immunoSEQ multiplex PCR, while TCRdb's copy carries only in-frame clones and drops some. The table lists millions of clones, around 94% of them singletons. Input material: naive CD4+ T cells sorted from blood. Subset of the sample: CD45RA+ positively selected. The receptors here all came from a man aged 18-30 years in good health.

The chain links TRBV7-9 to TRBJ2-7, with a possible D match to TRBD2 (5 bases). V lost 5 bases and J lost 0, with 17 bases in between. Germline lookup yields CDR1 SEHNR and CDR2 FQNEAQ (reference sequence). The CDR3 has 16 amino acids. The CDR3 loop reads CASSLPPSGSSYEQYF. The CDR3 coding sequence is TGTGCCAGCAGCCTGCCACCCTCGGGGAGCTCCTACGAGCAGTACTTC.

Points on this clone: Other DNA sequences of this sample code for an identical CDR3. The chain is built from TRBV9 and TRBJ2-3; no clear D. The V end was cut by 0 bases, the J end by 6 bases, with 8 bases between. This CDR3 region has 13 residues. CDR1 SGDLS and CDR2 YYNGEE come from the germline V gene. CDR3 sequence: CASSVGGRDTQYF. The CDR3, as DNA: TGTGCCAGCAGCGTAGGGGGTAGGGATACGCAGTATTTT.

The gene calls are TRBV30 and TRBJ2-7; 8 bases agree with TRBD1. This CDR3 has 13 amino acids. With V trimmed by 2 bases and J by 5 bases, 5 bases remained unmatched. The germline V gene has CDR1 GTSNPN and CDR2 SVGIG (reference sequence). The CDR3 reads CAWSLWTGNEQYF. CDR3 coding DNA: TGTGCCTGGAGTTTATGGACAGGGAACGAGCAGTACTTC.

This chain links TRBV19 with TRBJ2-1, with 12 positions matching TRBD2. The CDR3 has 15 amino acids. V lost 3 bases and J lost 7; bases outside the gene matches: 4. In germline, CDR1 is LNHDA, CDR2 SQIVND (reference sequence). The CDR3 sequence is CASSIGLAGRNEQFF. CDR3 in DNA: TGTGCCAGTAGTATCGGACTAGCGGGGCGGAATGAGCAGTTCTTC.

This chain joins TRBV6-1 and TRBJ1-5; 8 bases are a match to TRBD1. Germline loops: CDR1 MNHNS, CDR2 SASEGT. J lost 6 bases, V lost 8 bases, and 6 bases had no gene match. CDR3 length: 13 residues. The CDR3 loop reads CASLGTGGQPQHF. Here the CDR3 DNA reads TGTGCCAGCTTGGGCACAGGGGGTCAGCCCCAGCATTTT.

The rearrangement links TRBV7-2 to TRBJ2-3, with D unclear. CDR1 SGHTA and CDR2 FQGNSA come from the germline V gene. With 5 bases removed from V and 2 bases from J, the gap between germline ends came to 8 bases. The CDR3 totals 13 residues. In DNA, the CDR3 is TGTGCCAGCAGCGGCTCCACCACAGATACGCAGTATTTT. Its translation: CASSGSTTDTQYF.

This clone was observed a single time. The chain is built from TRBV5-6 and TRBJ1-3; tentatively, D is TRBD1 (5 bases). V was pared by 2 bases and J by 7 bases, with 13 bases between. Germline loops: CDR1 SGHDT, CDR2 YYEEEE. This CDR3 contains 14 residues. CDR3 sequence: CASSFQGWPNTIYF. CDR3 DNA sequence: TGTGCCAGCAGCTTTCAGGGATGGCCCAACACCATATATTTT.

This clone was found once. The chain links TRBV19 to TRBJ2-3, with D unresolved. Germline V gene data show CDR1 as LNHDA and CDR2 as SQIVND (reference sequence). The CDR3 covers 14 residues. Trimming shortened V by 3 bases and J by 0 bases, and 7 bases separated the two germline ends. For the CDR3, the DNA is TGTGCCAGTAGTATCAGACCAAGCACAGATACGCAGTATTTT. This encodes CASSIRPSTDTQYF.

Of note for this clone: Other DNA sequences from this sample encode an identical CDR3 as well. The J gene is TRBJ1-1, the V gene TRBV5-1; 7 bases map to TRBD1. J was trimmed by 1 base and V by 4 bases; bases with no gene match: 4. There are 14 residues in the CDR3. The germline V gene has CDR1 SGHRS and CDR2 YFSETQ. CDR3 sequence reads: CASSGQGGNTEAFF. The CDR3 DNA is TGCGCCAGCAGCGGTCAGGGGGGGAACACTGAAGCTTTCTTT.

This clone showed up just once. The chain is built from TRBV6-5 and TRBJ2-7, with 9 bases identical to TRBD1. V lost 6 bases to trimming and J lost 5 bases; unmatched junction nucleotides: 8. Per germline, CDR1 MNHEY and CDR2 SVGAGI. The CDR3 extends over 14 amino acids. The CDR3, as DNA: TGTGCCAGCAGAAGATTACAGGGGGCCCACGAGCAGTACTTC. It codes for CASRRLQGAHEQYF.

The V and J genes are TRBV6-6 and TRBJ2-2, with TRBD2 matching 10 bases. Germline V gene sequence: CDR1 MNHNY, CDR2 SVGAGI (reference sequence). V lost 10 bases, J lost 5 bases, and 10 bases stayed unmatched. This CDR3 contains 15 residues. The CDR3 coding sequence is TGTGCCACCACGATACTAGCGGGATCAACCGGGGAGCTGTTTTTT. This gives the protein CATTILAGSTGELFF.

Only one count was recorded for this clone. The chain has TRBV10-3 and TRBJ2-1, with TRBD1 matching over 7 bases. The V segment lost 10 bases and the J segment 8 bases; nucleotides outside the gene matches: 11. The CDR3 has 13 residues. Germline CDR1 is ENHRY and CDR2 is SYGVKD. The CDR3 DNA follows: TGTGCCAGCAGGAGACAGGGTCGGGATGAGCAGTTCTTC. Protein sequence: CASRRQGRDEQFF.

This CDR3 reads CASSRISSTDTQYF. The CDR3 DNA sequence: TGTGCCAGCAGTCGTATATCTAGCACAGATACGCAGTATTTT. This rearrangement joins TRBV11-2 to TRBJ2-3, with unresolved D. Germline values: CDR1 SGHAT, CDR2 FQNNGV. The CDR3 runs 14 residues. Between the trimmed V and J ends, which lost 6 bases and 0 bases, there was a span of 10 bases.

The J gene is TRBJ2-7, the V gene TRBV28; no firm D call. The CDR3 extends over 13 amino acids. Per germline, CDR1 MDHEN and CDR2 SYDVKM. Trimming cost V 7 bases and J 2 bases, with 12 bases left between them. The CDR3 protein is CASTGSIPYEQYF. In DNA form, the CDR3 reads TGTGCCAGCACCGGGTCCATCCCCTACGAGCAGTACTTC.

A word on this clone: The sample holds other DNA sequences that translate to the same CDR3. The chain recombines TRBV9 with TRBJ2-1; D not certain. V was clipped by 1 base and J by 0 bases, with 5 bases between them. The CDR3 is 14 amino acids. Germline assignment: CDR1 SGDLS and CDR2 YYNGEE. CDR3 DNA: TGTGCCAGCAGCGTAAGAAGCTCCTACAATGAGCAGTTCTTC. Encoded protein: CASSVRSSYNEQFF.

This chain links TRBV19 with TRBJ2-5, with D perhaps TRBD1 (5 bases). V dropped 1 base and J dropped 5 bases, with 23 bases sitting between them. The CDR3 runs 18 residues. Germline values: CDR1 LNHDA, CDR2 SQIVND (reference sequence). The CDR3 protein is CASSIVLLGSGIGETQYF. The CDR3 region has the DNA TGTGCCAGTAGTATAGTGTTGCTAGGGTCAGGGATCGGGGAGACCCAGTACTTC.

V is TRBV19 and J is TRBJ1-2; 7 nucleotides match TRBD1. Germline CDR1 reads LNHDA; CDR2 reads SQIVND (reference sequence). This CDR3 is built from 14 residues. J lost 3 bases, V lost 4 bases, and 5 bases had no gene match. The CDR3 DNA reads TGTGCCAGTAGTACCGGGACAGCCGACTATGGCTACACCTTC. It is translated as CASSTGTADYGYTF.

The chain links TRBV19 to TRBJ1-5; maybe TRBD1 (5 bases). The germline gives CDR1 LNHDA, CDR2 SQIVND (reference sequence). V gave up 9 bases and J gave up 1 base, with 13 bases separating them. The CDR3 extends over 14 amino acids. This chain's CDR3 is CARTGHASNQPQHF. In DNA, the CDR3 is TGTGCCAGAACAGGACACGCAAGCAATCAGCCCCAGCATTTT.

The table lists this clone with a few counts. V gene TRBV28 combines with J gene TRBJ2-7; D gene ambiguous. V was shortened by 6 bases and J by 9 bases, with 15 bases between the two germline ends. The CDR3 is made up of 12 amino acids. Germline V CDR1 and CDR2: MDHEN, SYDVKM. The DNA of the CDR3 is TGTGCCAGCAGGGTCCCTCCAGGCGGGCAGTACTTC. Amino acids: CASRVPPGGQYF.